This is a list of T cell receptor beta chains from one sample in a study of molecular identifiers for immune sequencing clone quantification. Via MiXCR, TCRdb re-called the PCR reads, giving one row per CDR3 protein. The sample consists of nearly 650,000 distinct CDR3 sequences, 25% of them appearing once. The sample was naive CD8+ T cells from blood, with Jurkat cell RNA spiked in. These receptors all come from a human donor in good health. Some libraries in this study had Jurkat cell RNA spiked in. CDR3s include the opening cysteine and the closing phenylalanine or tryptophan. Fields, in order: D gene, V gene, clone size, J gene, CDR3 DNA, CDR3 protein. D genes are given only for firm matches. Rows may omit the clone size; those that give it use once, few, many or a size class.

d_call: -
v_call: TRBV2
clone_size: -
j_call: TRBJ2-1
cdr3_nt: TGTGCTAGCAGAGTGGGTGCCCCAGGCAATGAGCAGTTCTTC
cdr3_aa: CASRVGAPGNEQFF

d_call: TRBD2
v_call: TRBV5-8
clone_size: few
j_call: TRBJ2-7
cdr3_nt: TGTGCCAGCAGCGTCGGGGGGGGCGACGAGCAGTACTTC
cdr3_aa: CASSVGGGDEQYF

d_call: -
v_call: TRBV6-2/TRBV6-3
clone_size: many
j_call: TRBJ1-4
cdr3_nt: TGTGCCAGCAGTCTACGGTCCCGGGAAAAACTGTTTTTT
cdr3_aa: CASSLRSREKLFF

d_call: TRBD1
v_call: TRBV5-4
clone_size: -
j_call: TRBJ2-3
cdr3_nt: TGTGCCAGCAGCGGCGGGACAGGGGACGCAGATACGCAGTATTTT
cdr3_aa: CASSGGTGDADTQYF

d_call: -
v_call: TRBV7-9
clone_size: -
j_call: TRBJ1-3
cdr3_nt: TGTGCCAGCAGCCAGCGCTCTAGAAACACCATATATTTT
cdr3_aa: CASSQRSRNTIYF

d_call: -
v_call: TRBV7-6
clone_size: few
j_call: TRBJ2-1
cdr3_nt: TGTGCCAGCAGCGTTAGGGACTCAGTCTACAATGAGCAGTTCTTC
cdr3_aa: CASSVRDSVYNEQFF

d_call: -
v_call: TRBV2
clone_size: few
j_call: TRBJ1-5
cdr3_nt: TGTGCCAGCAGGGAAACCCGCAACAGTGGCCCAAATCAGCCCCAGCATTTT
cdr3_aa: CASRETRNSGPNQPQHF

d_call: -
v_call: TRBV6-2/TRBV6-3
clone_size: many
j_call: TRBJ2-7
cdr3_nt: TGTGCCAGCAGTTCTTGGTACGAGCAGTACTTC
cdr3_aa: CASSSWYEQYF

d_call: TRBD2
v_call: TRBV7-9
clone_size: -
j_call: TRBJ2-7
cdr3_nt: TGTGCCAGCAGCTTAGTTAGCGGGAATTCCGAGCAGTACTTC
cdr3_aa: CASSLVSGNSEQYF

d_call: TRBD2
v_call: TRBV7-9
clone_size: many
j_call: TRBJ2-3
cdr3_nt: TGTGCCAGCAGGCTAGGGGGACTAGCGGAAACTAGCACAGATACGCAGTATTTT
cdr3_aa: CASRLGGLAETSTDTQYF

d_call: -
v_call: TRBV13
clone_size: many
j_call: TRBJ1-1
cdr3_nt: TGTGCCAGCAGCGTTACCGGGACACCCAACACTGAAGCTTTCTTT
cdr3_aa: CASSVTGTPNTEAFF

d_call: -
v_call: TRBV18
clone_size: few
j_call: TRBJ2-5
cdr3_nt: TGTGCCAGCTCACCAGTGGGAGAACGGGAGACCCAGTACTTC
cdr3_aa: CASSPVGERETQYF

d_call: -
v_call: TRBV6-2/TRBV6-3
clone_size: few
j_call: TRBJ2-7
cdr3_nt: TGTGCCAGCAGACCCCAGGGGGGGAGCTCCTACGAGCAGTACTTC
cdr3_aa: CASRPQGGSSYEQYF

d_call: TRBD1
v_call: TRBV10-3
clone_size: many
j_call: TRBJ2-3
cdr3_nt: TGTGCCATCAGTGAAGGACAGGGCATAGCAGATACGCAGTATTTT
cdr3_aa: CAISEGQGIADTQYF

d_call: TRBD2
v_call: TRBV6-2/TRBV6-3
clone_size: -
j_call: TRBJ2-1
cdr3_nt: TGTGCCAGCAGTCCCACCTCACTAGCGGGAGGCTTCTACAATGAGCAGTTCTTC
cdr3_aa: CASSPTSLAGGFYNEQFF

d_call: -
v_call: TRBV7-9
clone_size: many
j_call: TRBJ2-3
cdr3_nt: TGTGCCAGCAGCTCGGACTATAGAGTCACAGATACGCAGTATTTT
cdr3_aa: CASSSDYRVTDTQYF